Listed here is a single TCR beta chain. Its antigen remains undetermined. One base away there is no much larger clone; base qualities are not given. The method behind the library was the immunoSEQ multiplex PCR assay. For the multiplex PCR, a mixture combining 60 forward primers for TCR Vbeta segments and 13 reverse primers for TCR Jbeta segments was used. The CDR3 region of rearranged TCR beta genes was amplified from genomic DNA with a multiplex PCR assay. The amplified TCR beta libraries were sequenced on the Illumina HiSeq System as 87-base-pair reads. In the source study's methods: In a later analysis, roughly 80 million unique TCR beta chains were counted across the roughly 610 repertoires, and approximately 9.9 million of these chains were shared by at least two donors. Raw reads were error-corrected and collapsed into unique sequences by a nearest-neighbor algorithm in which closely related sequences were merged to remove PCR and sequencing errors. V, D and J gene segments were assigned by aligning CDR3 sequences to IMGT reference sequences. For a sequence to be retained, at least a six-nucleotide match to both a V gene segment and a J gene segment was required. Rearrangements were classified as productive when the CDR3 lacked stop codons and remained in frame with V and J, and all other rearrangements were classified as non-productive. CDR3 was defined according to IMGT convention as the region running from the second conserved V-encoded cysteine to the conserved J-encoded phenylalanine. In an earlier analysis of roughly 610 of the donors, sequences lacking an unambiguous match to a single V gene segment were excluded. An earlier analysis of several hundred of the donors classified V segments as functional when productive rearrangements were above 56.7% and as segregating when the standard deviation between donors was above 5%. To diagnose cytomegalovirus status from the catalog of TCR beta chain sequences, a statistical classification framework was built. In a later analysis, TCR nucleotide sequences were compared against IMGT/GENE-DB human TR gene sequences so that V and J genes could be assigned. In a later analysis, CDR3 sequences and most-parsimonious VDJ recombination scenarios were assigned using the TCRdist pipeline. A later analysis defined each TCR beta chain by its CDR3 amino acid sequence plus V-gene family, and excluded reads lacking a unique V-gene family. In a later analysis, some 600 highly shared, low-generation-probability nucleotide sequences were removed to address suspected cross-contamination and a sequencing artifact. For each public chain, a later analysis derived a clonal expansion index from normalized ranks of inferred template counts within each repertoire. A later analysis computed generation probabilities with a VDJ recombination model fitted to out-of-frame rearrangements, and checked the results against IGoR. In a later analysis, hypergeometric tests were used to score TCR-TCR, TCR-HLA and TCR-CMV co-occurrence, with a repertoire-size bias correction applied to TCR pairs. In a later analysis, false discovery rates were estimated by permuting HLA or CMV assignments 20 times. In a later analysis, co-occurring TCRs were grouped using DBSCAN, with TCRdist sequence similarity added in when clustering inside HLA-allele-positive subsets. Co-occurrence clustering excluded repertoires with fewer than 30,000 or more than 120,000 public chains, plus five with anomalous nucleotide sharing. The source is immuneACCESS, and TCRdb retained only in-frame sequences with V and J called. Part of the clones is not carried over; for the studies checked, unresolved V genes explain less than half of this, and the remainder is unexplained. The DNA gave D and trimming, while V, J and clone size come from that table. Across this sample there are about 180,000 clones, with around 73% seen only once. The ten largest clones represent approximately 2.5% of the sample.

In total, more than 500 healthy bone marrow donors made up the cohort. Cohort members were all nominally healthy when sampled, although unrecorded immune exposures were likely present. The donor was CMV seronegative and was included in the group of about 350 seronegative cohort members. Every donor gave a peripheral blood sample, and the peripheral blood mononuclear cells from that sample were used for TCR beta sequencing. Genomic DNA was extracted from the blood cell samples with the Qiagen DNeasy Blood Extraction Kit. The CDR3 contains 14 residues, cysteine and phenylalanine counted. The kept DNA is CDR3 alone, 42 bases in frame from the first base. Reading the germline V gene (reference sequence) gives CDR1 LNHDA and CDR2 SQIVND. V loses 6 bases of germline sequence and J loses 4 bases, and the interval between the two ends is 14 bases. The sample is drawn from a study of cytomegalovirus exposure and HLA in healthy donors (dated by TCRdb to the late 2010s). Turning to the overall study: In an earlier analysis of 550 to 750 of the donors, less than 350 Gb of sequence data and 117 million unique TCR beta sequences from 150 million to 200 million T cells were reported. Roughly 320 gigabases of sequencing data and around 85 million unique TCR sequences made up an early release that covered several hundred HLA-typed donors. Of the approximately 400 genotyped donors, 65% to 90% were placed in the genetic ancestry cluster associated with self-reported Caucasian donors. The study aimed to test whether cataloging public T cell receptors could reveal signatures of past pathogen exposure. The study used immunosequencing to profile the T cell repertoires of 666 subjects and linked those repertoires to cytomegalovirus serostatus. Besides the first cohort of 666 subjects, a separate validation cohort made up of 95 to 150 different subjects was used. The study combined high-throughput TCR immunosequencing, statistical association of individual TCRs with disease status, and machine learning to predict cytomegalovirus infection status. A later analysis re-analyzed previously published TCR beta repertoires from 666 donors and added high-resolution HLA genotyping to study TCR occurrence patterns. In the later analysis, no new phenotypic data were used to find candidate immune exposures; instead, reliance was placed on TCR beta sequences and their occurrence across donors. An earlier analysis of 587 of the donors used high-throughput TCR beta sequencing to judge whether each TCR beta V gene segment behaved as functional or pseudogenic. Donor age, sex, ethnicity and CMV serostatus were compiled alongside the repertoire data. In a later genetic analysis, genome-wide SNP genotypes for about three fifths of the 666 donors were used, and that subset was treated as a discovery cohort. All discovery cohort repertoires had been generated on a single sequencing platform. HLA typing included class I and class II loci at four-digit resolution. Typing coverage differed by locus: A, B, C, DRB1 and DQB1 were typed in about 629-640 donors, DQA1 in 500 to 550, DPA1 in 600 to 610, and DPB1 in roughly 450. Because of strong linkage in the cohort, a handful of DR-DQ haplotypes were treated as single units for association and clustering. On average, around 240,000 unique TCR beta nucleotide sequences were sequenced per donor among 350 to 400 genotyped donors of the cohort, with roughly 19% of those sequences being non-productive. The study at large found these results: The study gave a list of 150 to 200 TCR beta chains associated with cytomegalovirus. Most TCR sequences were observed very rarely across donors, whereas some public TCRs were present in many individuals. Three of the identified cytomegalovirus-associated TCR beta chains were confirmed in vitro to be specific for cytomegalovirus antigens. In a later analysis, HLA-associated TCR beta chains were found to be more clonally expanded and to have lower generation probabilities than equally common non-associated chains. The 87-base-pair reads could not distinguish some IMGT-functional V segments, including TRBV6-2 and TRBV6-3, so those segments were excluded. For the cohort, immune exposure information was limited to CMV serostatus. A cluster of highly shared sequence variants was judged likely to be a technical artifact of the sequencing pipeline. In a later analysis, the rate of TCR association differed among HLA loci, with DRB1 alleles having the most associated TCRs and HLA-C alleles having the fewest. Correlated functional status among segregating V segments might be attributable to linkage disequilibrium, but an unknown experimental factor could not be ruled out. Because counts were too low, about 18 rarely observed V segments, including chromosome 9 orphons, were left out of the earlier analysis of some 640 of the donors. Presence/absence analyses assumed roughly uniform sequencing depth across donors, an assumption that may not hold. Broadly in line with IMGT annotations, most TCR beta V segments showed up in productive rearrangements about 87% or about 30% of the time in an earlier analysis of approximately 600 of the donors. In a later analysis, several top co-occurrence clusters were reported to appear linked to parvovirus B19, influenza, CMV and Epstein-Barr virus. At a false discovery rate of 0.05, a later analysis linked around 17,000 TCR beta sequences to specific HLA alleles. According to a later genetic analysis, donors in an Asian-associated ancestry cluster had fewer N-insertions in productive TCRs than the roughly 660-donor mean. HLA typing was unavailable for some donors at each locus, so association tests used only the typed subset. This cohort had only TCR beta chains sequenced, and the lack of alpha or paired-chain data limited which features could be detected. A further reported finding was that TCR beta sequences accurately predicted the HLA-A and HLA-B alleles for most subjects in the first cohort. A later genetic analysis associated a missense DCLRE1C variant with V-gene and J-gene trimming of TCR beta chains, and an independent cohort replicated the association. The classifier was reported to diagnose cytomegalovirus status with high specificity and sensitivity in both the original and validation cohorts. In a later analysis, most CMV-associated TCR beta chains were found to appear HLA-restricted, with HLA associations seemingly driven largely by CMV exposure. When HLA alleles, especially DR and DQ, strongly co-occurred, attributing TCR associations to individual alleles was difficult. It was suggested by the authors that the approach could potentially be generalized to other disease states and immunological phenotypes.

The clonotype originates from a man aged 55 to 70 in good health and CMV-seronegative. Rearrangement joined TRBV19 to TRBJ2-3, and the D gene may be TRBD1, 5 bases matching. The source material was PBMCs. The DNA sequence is TGTGCCAGTAGATCACCAGGGTCCCCAGATACGCAGTATTTT. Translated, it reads CASRSPGSPDTQYF.